These T cell receptor beta chains were read from a single sample in a study of cytomegalovirus exposure and HLA in healthy donors. Generated by immunoSEQ multiplex PCR, the TCRdb table keeps only in-frame clones and is missing some. The data show about 130,000 clones, 78% seen once. The sequenced sample was PBMCs. The source is a woman in her thirties or forties in good health and CMV-seronegative. Both conserved end residues are part of each CDR3.

v_gene	j_gene	CDR3aa
TRBV4-1	TRBJ2-3	CASSPLERETDTQYF
TRBV7-2	TRBJ2-7	CASSPLSEQYF
TRBV28	TRBJ2-3	CASSFPGGGTDTQYF
TRBV6-5	TRBJ2-2	CASSWAANTGELFF
TRBV28	TRBJ2-7	CASSSPPGGEYEQYF
TRBV30	TRBJ1-3	CAWSVLSGNTIYF
TRBV6-5	TRBJ1-1	CASSEGRTEAFF
TRBV28	TRBJ1-2	CASSATGRGYTF
TRBV5-1	TRBJ1-1	CASSVGTNRETTEAFF
TRBV28	TRBJ1-2	CASSSRTPNYGYTF
TRBV29-1	TRBJ2-3	CSVEQDFPTDTQYF
TRBV6-6	TRBJ1-5	CASSYEGVQGQPQHF
TRBV2	TRBJ1-2	CASPPDRGGGYTF
TRBV27	TRBJ1-1	CASSLQGSNTEAFF
TRBV7-8	TRBJ1-6	CASSLVRPGGHNSPLHF
TRBV5-1	TRBJ2-7	CASSLGFRTGDHEQYF
TRBV4-1	TRBJ1-1	CASSQPMTGPPEAFF
TRBV5-1	TRBJ1-1	CASSPEWATEAFF
TRBV28	TRBJ1-1	CASSLERDRRAEAFF
TRBV19	TRBJ1-2	CASSQDRQANYGYTF
TRBV7-9	TRBJ2-7	CASSLGTTTYEQYF
TRBV19	TRBJ2-5	CASSKPSAQETQYF
TRBV2	TRBJ1-3	CASSGAGQLGNTIYF
TRBV19	TRBJ2-2	CASSIDLAFGNTGELFF
TRBV6-6	TRBJ2-2	CASSYLEGGELFF
TRBV7-2	TRBJ2-7	CASSKQGFAYEQYF
TRBV6-6	TRBJ1-1	CASSSTGGTEAFF
TRBV4-1	TRBJ2-1	CASSQEGLANEQFF
TRBV28	TRBJ2-2	CASSPTISLGLGGDTGELFF
TRBV7-9	TRBJ1-1	CASSATGDAFF
TRBV25-1	TRBJ2-7	CASSDRPSGLAGGHEQYF
TRBV10-2	TRBJ2-4	CASSGLAAAKNIQYF
TRBV2	TRBJ2-2	CASSEALANTGELFF
TRBV4-1	TRBJ1-5	CASSQEIWTQSNQPQHF
TRBV7-7	TRBJ1-3	CASSLDFSSGNTIYF
TRBV7-8	TRBJ2-1	CASSLGDLVYNEQFF
TRBV7-9	TRBJ2-5	CASSLRGETQYF
TRBV2	TRBJ2-1	CASCTSGLPYNEQFF
TRBV6-1	TRBJ1-6	CASGPPTGFSPLHF
TRBV6-6	TRBJ1-2	CASSTVTGRGYGYTF
TRBV5-1	TRBJ2-6	CASSFRSPGANGLTF
TRBV27	-	CASSLEGTEYEQYF
TRBV7-6	TRBJ2-2	CASSLEGLAVTGELFF
TRBV28	TRBJ2-1	CASSSQGYNEQFF
TRBV30	TRBJ2-4	CAWSVIAGSNSQYF
TRBV30	TRBJ2-2	CAGTLANTGELFF
TRBV19	TRBJ2-2	CASSTETGAANTGELFF
TRBV15	TRBJ2-1	CATSRDSNEQFF
TRBV29-1	TRBJ2-2	CSGRIAGGKAGELFF
TRBV5-1	TRBJ2-1	CASSSSYGEQFF
TRBV7-2	TRBJ1-4	CASSLGSRGPEDEKLFF
TRBV11-2	TRBJ2-1	CASSYRNEQFF
TRBV2	TRBJ1-3	CASSDPGDFSGNTIYF
TRBV27	TRBJ1-1	CASSRIGGANTEAFF
TRBV20-1	TRBJ2-7	CSYGDYEQYF
TRBV5-6	TRBJ1-1	CASSLYSTDEAFF
TRBV19	TRBJ1-4	CASTGELNEKLFF
TRBV27	TRBJ1-1	CASSPGQGDTEAFF
TRBV4-1	TRBJ2-7	CASSQARGGYEQYF